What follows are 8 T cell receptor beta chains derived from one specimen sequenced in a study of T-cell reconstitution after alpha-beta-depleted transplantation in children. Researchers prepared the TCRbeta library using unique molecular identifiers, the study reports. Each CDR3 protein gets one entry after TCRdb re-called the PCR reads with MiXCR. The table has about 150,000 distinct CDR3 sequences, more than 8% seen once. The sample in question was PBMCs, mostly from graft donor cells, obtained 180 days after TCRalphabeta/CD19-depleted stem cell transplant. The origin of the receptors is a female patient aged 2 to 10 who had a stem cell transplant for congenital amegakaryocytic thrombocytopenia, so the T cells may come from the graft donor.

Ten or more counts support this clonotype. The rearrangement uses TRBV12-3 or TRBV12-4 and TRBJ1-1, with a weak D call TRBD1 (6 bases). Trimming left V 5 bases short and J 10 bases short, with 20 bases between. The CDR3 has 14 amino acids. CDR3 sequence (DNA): TGTGCCAGCAGTCCATTGGGGGCGCCACGGAGAGCTTTCTTT. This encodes CASSPLGAPRRAFF.

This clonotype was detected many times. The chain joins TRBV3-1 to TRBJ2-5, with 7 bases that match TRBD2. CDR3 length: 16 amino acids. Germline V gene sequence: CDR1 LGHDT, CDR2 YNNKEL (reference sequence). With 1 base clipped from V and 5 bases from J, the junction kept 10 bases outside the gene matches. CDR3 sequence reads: CASSQGRGAGVETQYF. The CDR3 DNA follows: TGTGCCAGCAGCCAAGGAAGAGGGGCGGGAGTGGAGACCCAGTACTTC.

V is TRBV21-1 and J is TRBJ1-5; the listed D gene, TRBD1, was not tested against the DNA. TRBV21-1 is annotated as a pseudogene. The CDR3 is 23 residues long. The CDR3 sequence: CASSKEPSPGTGGPSYPYQPQHF. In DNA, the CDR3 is TGTGCCAGCAGCAAAGAACCTTCCCCAGGGACAGGGGGCCCCTCCTACCCTTATCAGCCCCAGCATTTT.

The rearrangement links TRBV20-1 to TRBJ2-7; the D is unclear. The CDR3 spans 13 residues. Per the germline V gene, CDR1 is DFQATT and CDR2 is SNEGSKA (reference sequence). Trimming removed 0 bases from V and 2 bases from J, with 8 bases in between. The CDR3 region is CSARDPGAYEQYF. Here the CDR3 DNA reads TGCAGTGCTAGAGATCCCGGAGCCTACGAGCAGTACTTC.

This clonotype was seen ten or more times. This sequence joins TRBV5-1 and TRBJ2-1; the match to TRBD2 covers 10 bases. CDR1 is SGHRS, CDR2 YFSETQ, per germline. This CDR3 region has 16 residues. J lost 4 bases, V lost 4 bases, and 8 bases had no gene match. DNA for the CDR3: TGCGCCAGCAGCCCTAGCGGGAGTAGGGGGTACAATGAGCAGTTCTTC. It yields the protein CASSPSGSRGYNEQFF.

This CDR3 is CASGTGVYGYTF. The CDR3 DNA sequence: TGCGCCAGTGGAACAGGGGTCTATGGCTACACCTTC. V and J are TRBV5-1 and TRBJ1-2; the match to TRBD1 covers 7 bases. The germline V gene encodes CDR1 SGHRS and CDR2 YFSETQ. The junction had 5 bases not matched to a gene; V was cut back by 8 bases and J by 4 bases. This CDR3 comprises 12 residues. The full variable domain, its missing parts supplied by reference TRBV5-1 and TRBJ1-2, is KAGVTQTPRYLIKTRGQQVTLSCSPISGHRSVSWYQQTPGQGLQFLFEYFSETQRNKGNFPGRFSGRQFSNSRSEMNVSTLELGDSALYLCASGTGVYGYTFGSGTRLTVV.

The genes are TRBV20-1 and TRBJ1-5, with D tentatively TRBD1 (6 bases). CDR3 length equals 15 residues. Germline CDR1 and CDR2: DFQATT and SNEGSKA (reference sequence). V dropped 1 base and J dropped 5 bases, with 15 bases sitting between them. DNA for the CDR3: TGCAGTGCTAGAGCGGAGACAGGCCTTTATCAGCCCCAGCATTTT. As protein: CSARAETGLYQPQHF.

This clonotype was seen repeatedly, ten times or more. CDR3 bases: TGTGCCAGCAGCTTAGGGGGGCAGGGAGGTGAAAAACTGTTTTTT. Its protein is CASSLGGQGGEKLFF. The chain couples TRBV7-8 to TRBJ1-4, with D maybe TRBD1 (6 bases). The ends were cut back, 1 base at V and 7 bases at J, with 13 bases in the middle. The CDR3 spans 15 residues. Germline assignment: CDR1 SGHVS and CDR2 FQNEAQ.